This T cell receptor beta chain was recorded in a study of T cell changes during pregnancy in multiple sclerosis. Sequencing was performed with immunoSEQ multiplex PCR; in TCRdb, only in-frame clones are kept and a portion is missing. The sample includes approximately 60,000 clones, over 85% of them seen just once. This specimen was CD8+ T cells from peripheral blood mononuclear cells, taken in the second trimester of pregnancy. This TCR came from a female donor with multiple sclerosis, enrolled in a pregnancy study.

The CDR3 DNA sequence: TGCGCCAGCAGTCCTTACCTTGGGACAGGGGGCGAGGGCGAGCAGTACTTC. Its translation is CASSPYLGTGGEGEQYF. This chain joins TRBV23-1 and TRBJ2-7; TRBD1 aligns across 12 bases. TRBV23-1 is recorded as an ORF, its role being uncertain. V shed 4 bases, J shed 6 bases, and the junction held 13 bases outside the gene matches. The CDR3 has 17 residues.